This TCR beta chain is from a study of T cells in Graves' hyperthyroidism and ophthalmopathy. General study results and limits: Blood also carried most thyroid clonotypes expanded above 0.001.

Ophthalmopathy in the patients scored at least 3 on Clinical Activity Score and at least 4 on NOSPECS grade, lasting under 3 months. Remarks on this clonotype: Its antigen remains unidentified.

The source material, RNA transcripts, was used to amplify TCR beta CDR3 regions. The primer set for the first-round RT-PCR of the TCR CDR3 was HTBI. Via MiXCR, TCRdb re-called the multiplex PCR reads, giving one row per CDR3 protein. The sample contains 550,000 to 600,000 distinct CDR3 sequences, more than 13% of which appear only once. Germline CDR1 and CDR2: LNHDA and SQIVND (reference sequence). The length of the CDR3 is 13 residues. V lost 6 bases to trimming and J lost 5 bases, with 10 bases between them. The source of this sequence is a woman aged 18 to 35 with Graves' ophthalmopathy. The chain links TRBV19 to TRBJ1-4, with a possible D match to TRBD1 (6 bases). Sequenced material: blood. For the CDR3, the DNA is TGTGCCAGTAGAGGGCAGGGGAATGAAAAACTGTTTTTT. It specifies CASRGQGNEKLFF.